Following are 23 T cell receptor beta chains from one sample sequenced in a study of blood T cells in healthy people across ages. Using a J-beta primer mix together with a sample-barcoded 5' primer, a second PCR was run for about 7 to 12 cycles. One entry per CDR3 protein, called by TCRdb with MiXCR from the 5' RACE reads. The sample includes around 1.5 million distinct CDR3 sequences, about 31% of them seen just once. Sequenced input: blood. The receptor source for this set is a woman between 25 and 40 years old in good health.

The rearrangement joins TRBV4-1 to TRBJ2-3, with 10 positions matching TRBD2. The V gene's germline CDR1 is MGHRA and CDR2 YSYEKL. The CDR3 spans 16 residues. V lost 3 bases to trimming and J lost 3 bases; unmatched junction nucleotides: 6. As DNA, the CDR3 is TGCGCCAGCAGCCACGCTAGCGGGGGCCGGACAGATACGCAGTATTTT. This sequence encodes CASSHASGGRTDTQYF.

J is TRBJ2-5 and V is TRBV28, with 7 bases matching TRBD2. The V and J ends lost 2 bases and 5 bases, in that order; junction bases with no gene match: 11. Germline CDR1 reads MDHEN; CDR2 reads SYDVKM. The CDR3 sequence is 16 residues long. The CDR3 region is CASSLLGRDLVETQYF. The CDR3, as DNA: TGTGCCAGCAGTTTACTGGGGAGGGACCTTGTTGAGACCCAGTACTTC. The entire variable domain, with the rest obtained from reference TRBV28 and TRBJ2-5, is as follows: DVKVTQSSRYLVKRTGEKVFLECVQDMDHENMFWYRQDPGLGLRLIYFSYDVKMKEKGDIPEGYSVSREKKERFSLILESASTNQTSMYLCASSLLGRDLVETQYFGPGTRLLVL.

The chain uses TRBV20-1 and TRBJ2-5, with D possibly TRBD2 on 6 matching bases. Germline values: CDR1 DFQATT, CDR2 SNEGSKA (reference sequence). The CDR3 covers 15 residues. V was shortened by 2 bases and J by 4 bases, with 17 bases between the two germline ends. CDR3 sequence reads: CSARLFGGRGETQYF. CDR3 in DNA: TGCAGTGCTAGACTTTTCGGGGGAAGGGGAGAGACCCAGTACTTC.

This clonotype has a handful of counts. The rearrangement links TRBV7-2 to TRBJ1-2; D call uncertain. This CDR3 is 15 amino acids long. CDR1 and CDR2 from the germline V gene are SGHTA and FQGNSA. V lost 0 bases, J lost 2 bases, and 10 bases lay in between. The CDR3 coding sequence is TGTGCCAGCAGCTTAGCTCCAAGGATGAACTATGGCTACACCTTC. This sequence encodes CASSLAPRMNYGYTF.

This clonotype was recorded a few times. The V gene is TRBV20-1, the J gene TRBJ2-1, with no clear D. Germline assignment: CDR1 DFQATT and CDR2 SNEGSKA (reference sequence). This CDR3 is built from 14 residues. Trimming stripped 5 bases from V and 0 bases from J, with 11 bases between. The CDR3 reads CSARRSYSYNEQFF. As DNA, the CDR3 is TGCAGTGCTCGCAGGAGCTACTCCTACAATGAGCAGTTCTTC.

The CDR3 here is CATSREEEGKYGYTF. CDR3 sequence (DNA): TGTGCCACCAGCAGAGAGGAAGAGGGGAAATATGGCTACACCTTC. This chain connects TRBV15 to TRBJ1-2, with a tentative D call TRBD1 (5 bases). Germline CDR1 reads LNHNV; CDR2 reads YYDKDF (reference sequence). The CDR3 runs to 15 residues. The V end was cut by 0 bases, the J end by 5 bases, with 13 bases between. Filled out from reference TRBV15 and TRBJ1-2, the complete variable domain reads DAMVIQNPRYQVTQFGKPVTLSCSQTLNHNVMYWYQQKSSQAPKLLFHYYDKDFNNEADTPDNFQSRRPNTSFCFLDIRSPGLGDTAMYLCATSREEEGKYGYTFGSGTRLTVV.

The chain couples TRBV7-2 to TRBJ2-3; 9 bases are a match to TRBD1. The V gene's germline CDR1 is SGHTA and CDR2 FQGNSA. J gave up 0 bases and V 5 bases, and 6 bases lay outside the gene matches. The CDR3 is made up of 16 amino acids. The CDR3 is CASSPWTGASTDTQYF. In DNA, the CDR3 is TGTGCCAGCAGCCCCTGGACAGGGGCCAGCACAGATACGCAGTATTTT.

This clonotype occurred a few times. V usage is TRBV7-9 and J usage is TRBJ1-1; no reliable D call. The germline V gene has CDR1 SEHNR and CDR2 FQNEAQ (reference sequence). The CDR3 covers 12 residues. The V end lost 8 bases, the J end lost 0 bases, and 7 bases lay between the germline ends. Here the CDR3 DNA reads TGTGCCAGCGACCGTATGAACACTGAAGCTTTCTTT. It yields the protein CASDRMNTEAFF.

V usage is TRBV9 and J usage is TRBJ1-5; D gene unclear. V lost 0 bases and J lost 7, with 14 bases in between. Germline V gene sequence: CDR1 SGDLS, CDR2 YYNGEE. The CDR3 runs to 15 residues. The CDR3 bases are TGTGCCAGCAGCGTAGGGGCCGGCTTCGAGCAGCCCCAGCATTTT. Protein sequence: CASSVGAGFEQPQHF.

CDR3 nucleotide sequence: TGTGCCAGCAGTTTCTGGGGAGCGGGATCGGGTAATGAGCAGTTCTTC. The encoded protein is CASSFWGAGSGNEQFF. The rearrangement uses TRBV28 and TRBJ2-1; 7 nucleotides agree with TRBD2. Per the germline V gene, CDR1 is MDHEN and CDR2 is SYDVKM. V shed 3 bases and J 7 bases; nucleotides not matched to a gene: 12. The CDR3 spans 16 residues.

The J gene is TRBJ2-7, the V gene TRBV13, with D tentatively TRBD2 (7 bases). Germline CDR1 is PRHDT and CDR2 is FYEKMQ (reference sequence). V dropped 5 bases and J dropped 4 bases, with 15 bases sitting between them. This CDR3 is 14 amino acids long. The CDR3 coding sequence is TGTGCCAGCAGCGGGGGGCGGGGGCCGTACGAGCAGTACTTC. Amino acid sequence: CASSGGRGPYEQYF.

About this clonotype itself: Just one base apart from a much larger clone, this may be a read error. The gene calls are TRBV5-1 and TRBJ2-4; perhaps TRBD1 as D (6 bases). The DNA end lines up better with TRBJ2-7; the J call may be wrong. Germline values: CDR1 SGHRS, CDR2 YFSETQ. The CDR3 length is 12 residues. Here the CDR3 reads CAGSWGQSEQYF. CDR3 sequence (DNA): TGCGCCGGCAGCTGGGGACAATCCGAGCAGTACTTC.

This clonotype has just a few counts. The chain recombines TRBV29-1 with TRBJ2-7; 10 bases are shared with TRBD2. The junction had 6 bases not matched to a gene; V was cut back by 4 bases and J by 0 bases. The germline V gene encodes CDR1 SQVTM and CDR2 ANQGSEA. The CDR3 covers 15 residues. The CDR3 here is CSVVSGLANSYEQYF. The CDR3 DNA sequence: TGCAGCGTTGTCTCGGGACTAGCGAACTCCTACGAGCAGTACTTC.

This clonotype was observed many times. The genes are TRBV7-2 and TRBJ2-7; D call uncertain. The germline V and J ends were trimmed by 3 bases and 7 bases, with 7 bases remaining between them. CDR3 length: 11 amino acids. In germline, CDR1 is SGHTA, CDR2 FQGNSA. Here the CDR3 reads CASSFLSEQYF. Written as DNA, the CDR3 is TGTGCCAGCAGCTTCCTCTCTGAGCAGTACTTC.

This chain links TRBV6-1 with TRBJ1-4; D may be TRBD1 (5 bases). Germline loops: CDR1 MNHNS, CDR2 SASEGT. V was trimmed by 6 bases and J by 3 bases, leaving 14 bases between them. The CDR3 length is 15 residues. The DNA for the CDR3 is TGTGCCAGCAGAGGCTGGGGCCCTTCTAATGAAAAACTGTTTTTT. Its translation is CASRGWGPSNEKLFF.

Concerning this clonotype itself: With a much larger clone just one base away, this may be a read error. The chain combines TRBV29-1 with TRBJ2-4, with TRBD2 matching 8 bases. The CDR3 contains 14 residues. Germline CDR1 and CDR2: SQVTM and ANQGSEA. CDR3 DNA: TGCAGCGTTGAAACGGGAGGGGCCAAAAACGTTCAGTACTTC. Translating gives CSVETGGAKNVQYF. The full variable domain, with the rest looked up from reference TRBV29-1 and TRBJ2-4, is SAVISQKPSRDICQRGTSLTIQCQVDSQVTMMFWYRQQPGQSLTLIATANQGSEATYESGFVIDKFPISRPNLTFSTLTVSNMSPEDSSIYLCSVETGGAKNVQYFGAGTRLSVL.

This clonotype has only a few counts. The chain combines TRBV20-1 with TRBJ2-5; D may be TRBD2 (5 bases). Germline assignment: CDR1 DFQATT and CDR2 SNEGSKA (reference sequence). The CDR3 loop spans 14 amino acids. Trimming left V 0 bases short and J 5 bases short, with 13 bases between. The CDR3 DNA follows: TGCAGTGCTAGAGATGGGCTAGCTAGGGAGACCCAGTACTTC. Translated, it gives CSARDGLARETQYF.

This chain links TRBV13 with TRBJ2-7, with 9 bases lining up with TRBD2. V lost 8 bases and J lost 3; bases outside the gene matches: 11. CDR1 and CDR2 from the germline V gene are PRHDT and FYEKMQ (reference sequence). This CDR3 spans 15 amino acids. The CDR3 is CASVSRREGSYEQYF. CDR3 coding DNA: TGTGCCAGCGTTTCTCGGCGGGAGGGTAGCTACGAGCAGTACTTC.

CDR3 coding DNA: TGTGCCAGCAGTTATGGGCAAAGGACAGGTCGTGCTTTCTTT. The encoded protein is CASSYGQRTGRAFF. The chain joins TRBV6-2 or TRBV6-3 to TRBJ1-1; 7 nucleotides agree with TRBD1. CDR1 is MNHEY and CDR2 is SVGEGT in the germline V gene. This CDR3 region has 14 residues. V trimming: 3 bases; J trimming: 11 bases; junction bases outside the gene matches: 12.

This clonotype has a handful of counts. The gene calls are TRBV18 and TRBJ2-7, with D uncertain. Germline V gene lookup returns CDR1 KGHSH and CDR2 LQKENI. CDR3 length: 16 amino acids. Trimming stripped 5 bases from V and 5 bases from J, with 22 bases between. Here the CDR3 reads CASSSSRPQKFNEQYF. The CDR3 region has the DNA TGTGCCAGCTCATCATCTCGTCCCCAAAAATTCAACGAGCAGTACTTC.

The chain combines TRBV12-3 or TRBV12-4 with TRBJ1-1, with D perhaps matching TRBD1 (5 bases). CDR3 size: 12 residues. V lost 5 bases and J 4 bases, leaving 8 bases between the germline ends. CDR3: CASSPGLTEAFF. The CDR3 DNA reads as TGTGCCAGCAGTCCAGGGCTCACTGAAGCTTTCTTT.

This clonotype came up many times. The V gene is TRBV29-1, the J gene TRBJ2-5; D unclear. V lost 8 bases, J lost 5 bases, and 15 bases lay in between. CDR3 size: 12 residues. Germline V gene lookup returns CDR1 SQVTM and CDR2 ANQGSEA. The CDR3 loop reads CSYRKGAETQYF. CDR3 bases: TGCAGCTACCGCAAGGGCGCTGAGACCCAGTACTTC.

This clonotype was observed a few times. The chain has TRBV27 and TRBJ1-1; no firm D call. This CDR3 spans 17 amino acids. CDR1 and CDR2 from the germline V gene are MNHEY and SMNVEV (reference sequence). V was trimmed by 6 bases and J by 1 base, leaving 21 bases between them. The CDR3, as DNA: TGTGCCAGCAGCCGTCATCCGGCGCGGGGTACGAACACTGAAGCTTTCTTT. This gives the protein CASSRHPARGTNTEAFF.